Sequencing of this T cell receptor (beta chain) was carried out in a study of CD8 T cells in Susac syndrome. Turning to this clonotype: Antigen specificity is unknown.

CD8+ and CD4+ blood T cells underwent TCR beta sequencing. TEMRA cells were FACS-enriched, unlike CD8+ and CD4+ T cells, which were negatively isolated. CDR1 is SNHLY and CDR2 is FYNNEI in the germline V gene. Trimming stripped 6 bases from V and 2 bases from J, with 17 bases between. The CDR3 has 15 residues. Study-level points and caveats: Regarding the TCR sequencing and HLA analysis, the study admitted that a relatively small number of individuals were involved.

The authors reverse transcribed about 0.5 to 1 ug RNA with random hexamers. The CDR3 of TCR beta was amplified by immunoSEQ multiplex PCR across 54 Vbeta and 13 Jbeta. TCRdb analysed the immunoSEQ multiplex PCR reads with MiXCR anew, one entry per CDR3 protein. The table has more than 250,000 distinct CDR3 sequences, 92% seen once. Source material: CD4+ T cells from PBMCs. The chain links TRBV2 to TRBJ2-7, with D possibly matching TRBD2 (5 bases). This TCR came from a human donor with multiple sclerosis. CDR3: CASRGAWGLAYEQYF. CDR3 sequence (DNA): TGTGCCAGCAGGGGAGCTTGGGGATTGGCCTACGAGCAGTACTTC.